This TCR beta chain was obtained from a study of T-cell reconstitution after alpha-beta-depleted transplantation in children. Overall study findings and caveats: Roughly two months post-transplant, alpha-beta T cells reportedly originated from several hundred graft clones that had expanded. Newly produced T cells mostly accounted for T-cell counts and diversity one year post-transplant.

Trimming left V 1 base short and J 0 bases short, with 7 bases between. CDR1 and CDR2 from the germline V gene are SGHTA and FQGNSA. CDR3 length equals 14 residues. This clonotype has at least ten counts. Antigen: not known. Using unique molecular identifiers, the investigators prepared the TCRbeta library. TCRdb reprocessed the PCR reads via MiXCR and lists one record per CDR3 protein. The table includes 450,000 to 600,000 distinct CDR3 sequences, 8% to 11% detected once. This chain connects TRBV7-2 to TRBJ2-7; D is unresolved. The material sequenced was PBMCs, taken before TCRalphabeta/CD19-depleted stem cell transplant. This clonotype was obtained from a child aged 2 to 15 with inherited bone marrow failure, due to receive a stem cell transplant. The CDR3 reads CASSLVDTSYEQYF. The CDR3 DNA is TGTGCCAGCAGCTTAGTTGACACCTCCTACGAGCAGTACTTC.